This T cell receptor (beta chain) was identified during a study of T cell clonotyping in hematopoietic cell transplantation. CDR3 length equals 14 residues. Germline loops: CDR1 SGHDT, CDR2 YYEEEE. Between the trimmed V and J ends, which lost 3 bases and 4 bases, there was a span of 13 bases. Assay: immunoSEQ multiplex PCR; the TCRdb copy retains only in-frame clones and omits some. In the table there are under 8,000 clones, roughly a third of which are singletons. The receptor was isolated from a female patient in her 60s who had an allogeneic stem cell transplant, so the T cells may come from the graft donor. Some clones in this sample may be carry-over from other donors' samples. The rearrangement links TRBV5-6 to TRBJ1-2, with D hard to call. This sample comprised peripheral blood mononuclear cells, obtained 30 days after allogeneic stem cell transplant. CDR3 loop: CASSSLQSLYGYTF. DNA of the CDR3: TGTGCCAGCAGCTCCTTACAGAGTCTCTATGGCTACACCTTC.